Listed here is a single TCR beta chain. These data originate in a study of blood T cell repertoires in COVID-19. About the study: Specimens from acute and convalescent COVID-19 originated in the United States, Italy and Spain.

As processed by the authors: Nucleated cell number was recorded as an estimate derived from reference gene primer amplification. The method was immunoSEQ multiplex PCR; TCRdb's version includes in-frame clones alone and lacks a portion of them. D and trimming come from the DNA, and the V and J calls and clone size come from that table. The sample consists of around 480,000 clones, 75% to 90% of them appearing once. Adults between roughly 18 and 95 years of age took part from under 25 US areas. Clinical history as reported by participants underpinned cohort assignment. This CDR3 is built from 13 residues. Between the trimmed V and J ends, which lost 0 bases and 6 bases, there was a span of 10 bases. Germline V gives CDR1 SGHDT, CDR2 YYEEEE.

The clonotype was recovered from a woman in her late teens or twenties who had recovered from COVID-19. This chain joins TRBV5-6 and TRBJ2-7; TRBD2 might be the D (6 bases). The sample was PBMCs or T cells enriched from blood (not recorded which). CDR3 sequence reads: CASSLEGAGEQYF. The CDR3 bases are TGTGCCAGCAGCTTGGAGGGAGCGGGCGAGCAGTACTTC.